Below, 3 T cell receptor beta chains from the same sample are listed, as sequenced in a study of neurological immune-mediated disorders. TCRdb ran MiXCR on the 5' RACE reads and lists one entry per CDR3 protein. The table shows about 74,000 distinct CDR3 sequences, with roughly 5.5% occurring only once. Sequenced input: PBMCs. These receptor sequences come from a young man with multiple sclerosis.

There are many counts of this clonotype. V usage is TRBV12-3 or TRBV12-4 and J usage is TRBJ1-1; possibly TRBD1 for D (6 bases). The V end was cut by 3 bases, the J end by 1 base, with 15 bases between. This CDR3 has 16 amino acids. The CDR3 DNA is TGTGCCAGCAGTTTTTCGTCAGGGGAGAGGAACACTGAAGCTTTCTTT. It encodes CASSFSSGERNTEAFF.

This clonotype was found many times. The CDR3 protein is CASSRGPDNEQFF. The CDR3 bases are TGTGCCAGCAGCCGTGGACCAGACAATGAGCAGTTCTTC. The rearrangement joins TRBV27 to TRBJ2-1; D uncertain. Trimming shortened V by 6 bases and J by 5 bases, and 11 bases separated the two germline ends. This CDR3 region has 13 residues. Germline CDR1 and CDR2: MNHEY and SMNVEV (reference sequence).

This clonotype came up many times. As DNA, the CDR3 is TGTGCCAGCAGCAAAGTCCGGGACACGTATTCCTACGAGCAGTACTTC. The encoded protein is CASSKVRDTYSYEQYF. V and J are TRBV7-8 and TRBJ2-7, with D perhaps matching TRBD1 (6 bases). Germline CDR1 and CDR2: SGHVS and FQNEAQ. The CDR3 length is 16 residues. V was pared by 5 bases and J by 1 base, with 18 bases between.